Listed below are T cell receptor beta chains from one sample, sequenced in a study of cytomegalovirus exposure and HLA in healthy donors. The method was immunoSEQ multiplex PCR; TCRdb's version includes in-frame clones alone and lacks a portion of them. The data contain about 130,000 clones, around three quarters of them singletons. The sequenced sample consisted of PBMCs. These receptors all come from a man in his forties in good health and CMV-seronegative. CDR3s include the opening cysteine and the closing phenylalanine or tryptophan. A D gene is named only where the DNA matches it firmly. The listing skips clone size in some rows; elsewhere it reads once, few, many or a size class.

NA	TRBV5-1	TRBD2	TRBJ2-5	CASSLPRLAGGQETQYF	TGCGCCAGCAGCTTACCCCGACTAGCGGGAGGTCAAGAGACCCAGTACTTC
NA	TRBV9	NA	TRBJ1-2	CASSVGAGDGGYTF	TGTGCCAGCAGCGTAGGGGCAGGGGATGGTGGCTACACCTTC
NA	TRBV6-4	NA	TRBJ2-2	CASRTGEGELFF	TGTGCCAGCCGCACCGGGGAAGGGGAGCTGTTTTTT
NA	TRBV30	NA	TRBJ2-3	CAWSRQVSTDTQYF	TGTGCCTGGAGTCGACAGGTTAGCACAGATACGCAGTATTTT
NA	TRBV27	TRBD1	TRBJ2-7	CASSPGQGAGEQYF	TGTGCCAGCAGTCCTGGACAGGGGGCGGGGGAGCAGTACTTC
NA	TRBV5-1	NA	TRBJ1-3	CASSPDSTGNTIYF	TGCGCCAGCAGCCCTGACAGTACGGGAAACACCATATATTTT
few	TRBV6-1	TRBD1	TRBJ1-4	CASSEGARTGGNEKLFF	TGTGCCAGCAGTGAAGGAGCCCGGACAGGGGGTAATGAAAAACTGTTTTTT
NA	TRBV18	NA	TRBJ1-2	CASSPLTDSNYGYTF	TGTGCCAGCTCACCACTAACAGATTCTAACTATGGCTACACCTTC
NA	TRBV5-1	TRBD2	TRBJ2-3	CASSLGSSGSTDTQYF	TGCGCCAGCAGCTTGGGGTCTAGCGGAAGCACAGATACGCAGTATTTT
NA	TRBV7-9	NA	TRBJ1-4	CASSLALRDLLFF	TGTGCCAGCAGCTTAGCGCTTCGGGACTTGCTGTTTTTT
NA	TRBV6-5	NA	TRBJ2-5	CASSYGGGAGETQYF	TGTGCCAGCAGTTACGGGGGGGGCGCGGGGGAGACCCAGTACTTC
once	TRBV7-2	NA	TRBJ1-5	CASSPRDIFNQPQHF	TGTGCCAGCAGCCCCCGGGACATCTTCAATCAGCCCCAGCATTTT
few	TRBV5-4	NA	TRBJ2-5	CASSLVNGGQETQYF	TGTGCCAGCAGCTTGGTCAACGGGGGACAAGAGACCCAGTACTTC
NA	TRBV11-2	NA	TRBJ2-1	CASSIGQSSYNEQFF	TGTGCCAGCAGCATAGGACAGAGCTCCTACAATGAGCAGTTCTTC
once	TRBV7-6	NA	TRBJ2-5	CASSLVAGQYQETQYF	TGTGCCAGCAGCTTAGTTGCAGGGCAGTACCAAGAGACCCAGTACTTC
NA	TRBV4-1	NA	TRBJ2-7	CASSPQGSTYEQYF	TGCGCCAGCAGCCCCCAGGGTTCTACCTACGAGCAGTACTTC
few	TRBV5-6	NA	TRBJ1-1	CASSLMGGTEAFF	TGTGCCAGCAGCTTAATGGGGGGCACTGAAGCTTTCTTT
NA	TRBV12-5	TRBD2	TRBJ2-3	CASGLDLTRVLGGTQYF	TGTGCTAGTGGTTTGGATCTTACCCGGGTCCTGGGAGGGACGCAGTATTTT
NA	TRBV10-3	NA	TRBJ1-3	CAISEGGAGDSGNTIYF	TGTGCCATCAGTGAAGGGGGGGCAGGAGACTCTGGAAACACCATATATTTT
NA	TRBV28	NA	TRBJ1-2	CASSTPGQGGYTF	TGTGCCAGCAGCACCCCGGGGCAGGGGGGCTACACCTTC
NA	TRBV9	NA	TRBJ2-1	CASSVGLGSYNEQFF	TGTGCCAGCAGCGTAGGGCTTGGCTCCTACAATGAGCAGTTCTTC
NA	TRBV29-1	NA	TRBJ1-1	CSVAGGNTEAFF	TGCAGCGTTGCCGGCGGAAACACTGAAGCTTTCTTT
NA	TRBV4-1	NA	TRBJ2-7	CASSQDPPGVAQDTYEQYF	TGCGCCAGCAGCCAAGATCCCCCCGGGGTTGCGCAGGATACCTACGAGCAGTACTTC
NA	TRBV19	TRBD1	TRBJ2-7	CASSSMGQIYEQYF	TGTGCCAGTAGTTCTATGGGACAGATCTACGAGCAGTACTTC
NA	TRBV27	NA	TRBJ2-3	CASSFRRETDTQYF	TGTGCCAGCAGTTTCCGGAGGGAAACAGATACGCAGTATTTT
NA	TRBV30	NA	TRBJ1-1	CAWSMSGEAFF	TGTGCCTGGAGTATGTCAGGGGAAGCTTTCTTT
NA	TRBV2	NA	TRBJ1-4	CASSPIQVPNEKLFF	TGTGCCAGCAGTCCTATACAGGTTCCTAATGAAAAACTGTTTTTT
NA	TRBV18	NA	TRBJ1-3	CASSPGGSGNTIYF	TGTGCCAGCTCACCGGGAGGTTCTGGAAACACCATATATTTT
NA	TRBV5-4	NA	TRBJ2-3	CASSLGGPVGTDTQYF	TGTGCCAGCAGCTTGGGGGGGCCAGTTGGTACAGATACGCAGTATTTT
NA	TRBV12-5	NA	TRBJ1-2	CASGLAIGGAIGYTF	TGTGCTAGTGGTTTGGCGATTGGGGGCGCGATTGGCTACACCTTC
NA	TRBV28	TRBD1	TRBJ1-2	CASSIPTGTGRRYGYTF	TGTGCCAGCAGTATTCCCACGGGGACAGGGAGACGCTATGGCTACACCTTC
NA	TRBV4-1	TRBD2	TRBJ2-3	CASSQDRASGTDTQYF	TGCGCCAGCAGCCAAGATCGGGCTAGCGGTACAGATACGCAGTATTTT
NA	TRBV6-5	NA	TRBJ1-1	CASSFRGGATEAFF	TGTGCCAGCAGTTTTAGGGGTGGAGCCACTGAAGCTTTCTTT
NA	TRBV7-2	TRBD2	TRBJ2-2	CASSLAWLAGDTGELFF	TGTGCCAGCAGCTTAGCGTGGCTAGCGGGAGACACCGGGGAGCTGTTTTTT
NA	TRBV9	TRBD1	TRBJ2-2	CASSRSGTVDTGELFF	TGTGCCAGCAGCCGCTCCGGGACAGTGGACACCGGGGAGCTGTTTTTT
NA	TRBV6-5	TRBD1	TRBJ2-1	CASSSGQGWNEQFF	TGTGCCAGCAGTTCGGGACAGGGATGGAATGAGCAGTTCTTC
NA	TRBV5-4	TRBD1	TRBJ2-2	CASSNTGTGLTGELFF	TGTGCCAGCAGCAACACCGGGACAGGTCTCACCGGGGAGCTGTTTTTT
NA	TRBV18	NA	TRBJ1-4	CASSPSYTPTNEKLFF	TGTGCCAGCTCACCATCGTACACCCCAACTAATGAAAAACTGTTTTTT
NA	TRBV7-9	TRBD1	TRBJ1-4	CASTAAGGGEKLFF	TGTGCCAGCACCGCAGCAGGGGGTGGTGAAAAACTGTTTTTT
NA	TRBV10-3	TRBD2	TRBJ2-2	CAISDYMGEGINLSGELFF	TGTGCCATCAGTGACTACATGGGGGAGGGGATTAACTTGTCCGGGGAGCTGTTTTTT
NA	TRBV19	NA	TRBJ2-7	CASSRLQGRGSHEQYF	TGTGCCAGTAGTCGCCTGCAGGGGCGCGGGAGTCACGAGCAGTACTTC
few	TRBV7-2	NA	TRBJ1-5	CASSPQGGDQPQHF	TGTGCCAGCAGCCCCCAAGGGGGTGATCAGCCCCAGCATTTT
NA	TRBV13	NA	TRBJ2-7	CASSRREAYEQYF	TGTGCCAGCAGTCGAAGAGAGGCCTACGAGCAGTACTTC
few	TRBV7-7	NA	TRBJ1-1	CASWGVGGGGNTEAFF	TGTGCCAGCTGGGGGGTTGGGGGGGGAGGGAACACTGAAGCTTTCTTT
NA	TRBV29-1	NA	TRBJ2-5	CSVGEGELVQETQYF	TGCAGCGTTGGGGAAGGGGAACTGGTCCAAGAGACCCAGTACTTC
NA	TRBV27	NA	TRBJ2-5	CASSWSGKVQETQYF	TGTGCCAGCAGTTGGTCCGGGAAGGTCCAAGAGACCCAGTACTTC
NA	TRBV2	NA	TRBJ1-5	CASSEVQGPTNQPQHF	TGTGCCAGCAGTGAAGTTCAGGGGCCAACTAATCAGCCCCAGCATTTT
NA	TRBV7-9	NA	TRBJ2-6	CASSSPTPRAGANVLTF	TGTGCCAGCAGCTCGCCGACCCCCCGGGCTGGGGCCAACGTCCTGACTTTC
NA	TRBV4-3	NA	TRBJ2-5	CASSQDSQETQYF	TGCGCCAGCAGCCAAGACTCGCAAGAGACCCAGTACTTC
few	TRBV4-3	TRBD2	TRBJ2-3	CASSQRTPKGLGLDTQYF	TGCGCCAGCAGCCAACGCACACCCAAGGGACTAGGGCTGGATACGCAGTATTTT
many	TRBV5-7	NA	TRBJ2-1	CASSLTGSNEQFF	TGTGCCAGCAGCCTAACAGGTTCTAATGAGCAGTTCTTC